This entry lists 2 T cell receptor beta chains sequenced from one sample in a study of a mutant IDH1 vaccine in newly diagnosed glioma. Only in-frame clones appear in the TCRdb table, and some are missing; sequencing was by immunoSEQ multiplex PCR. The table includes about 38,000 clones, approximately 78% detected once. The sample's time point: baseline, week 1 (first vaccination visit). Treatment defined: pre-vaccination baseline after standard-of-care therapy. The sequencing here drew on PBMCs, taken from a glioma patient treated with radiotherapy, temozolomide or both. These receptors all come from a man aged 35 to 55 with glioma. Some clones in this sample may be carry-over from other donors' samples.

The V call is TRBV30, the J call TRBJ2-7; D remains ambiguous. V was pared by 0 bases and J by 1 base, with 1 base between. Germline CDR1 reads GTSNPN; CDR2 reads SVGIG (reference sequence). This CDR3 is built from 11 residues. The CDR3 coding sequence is TGTGCCTGGAGTGTATCCTACGAGCAGTACTTC. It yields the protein CAWSVSYEQYF.

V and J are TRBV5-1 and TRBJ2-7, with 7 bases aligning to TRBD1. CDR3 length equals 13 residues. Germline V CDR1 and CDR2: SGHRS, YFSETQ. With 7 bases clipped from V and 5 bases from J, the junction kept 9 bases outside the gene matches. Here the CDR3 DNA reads TGCGCCAGCTGCATTGACAGGGCGGACGAGCAGTACTTC. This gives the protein CASCIDRADEQYF.